Listed here are 28 T cell receptor beta chains from one sample, sequenced in a study of CD8+CD57+ T cells in acquired aplastic anemia. TCR beta VDJ and CDR3 profiles were obtained from a genomic DNA template. MiXCR was run by TCRdb on the reads, yielding one entry per CDR3 protein. This repertoire shows a few hundred thousand distinct CDR3 sequences, more than 25% found once; its top ten account for 0.7% to 1%. An expansion of CD8+CD57+ cells by flow cytometry had been shown in patients chosen for sequencing. Sequencing was done on a sample of sorted CD4+, CD8+, or CD8+CD57+ T cells (not recorded which) from PBMCs. The receptors originated from a human donor with aplastic anemia.

The J gene is TRBJ1-1, the V gene TRBV6-5; perhaps TRBD1 as D (5 bases). The length of the CDR3 is 17 residues. The ends were cut back, 0 bases at V and 0 bases at J, with 14 bases in the middle. Germline lookup yields CDR1 MNHEY and CDR2 SVGAGI. The CDR3: CASSYSATAGMNTEAFF. For the CDR3, the DNA is TGTGCCAGCAGTTACTCAGCGACAGCAGGCATGAACACTGAAGCTTTCTTT.

This clonotype was seen repeatedly, ten times or more. V usage is TRBV9 and J usage is TRBJ1-5; D remains ambiguous. V lost 4 bases, J lost 4 bases, and 15 bases lay in between. The germline V gene has CDR1 SGDLS and CDR2 YYNGEE. CDR3 length: 15 amino acids. The CDR3 DNA sequence: TGTGCCAGCAGCCGGGGAGGGCAAGGGAATCAGCCCCAGCATTTT. Protein product: CASSRGGQGNQPQHF.

The V gene is TRBV7-2, the J gene TRBJ2-5, with D perhaps matching TRBD2 (6 bases). V was cut by 3 bases and J by 6 bases, with 17 bases left in between. This CDR3 has 15 residues. The germline V gene encodes CDR1 SGHTA and CDR2 FQGNSA. Here the CDR3 reads CASSFRDSTPQTQYF. Written as DNA, the CDR3 is TGTGCCAGCAGCTTCCGGGACTCCACACCCCAGACCCAGTACTTC.

To note about this clonotype: One junction end does not reproduce the germline sequence, and a read error may be involved. The rearrangement uses TRBV10-3 and TRBJ1-5; no reliable D call. Per the germline V gene, CDR1 is ENHRY and CDR2 is SYGVKD. The CDR3 runs to 14 residues. The CDR3 nucleotides read TGTGCCAGCAGTTATAGAGGATTGAATCAGCCCCAGCATTTT. Translating gives CASSYRGLNQPQHF.

This clonotype was picked up a small number of times. V usage is TRBV20-1 and J usage is TRBJ2-3, with 14 bases aligning to TRBD2. The length of the CDR3 is 16 residues. CDR1 is DFQATT, CDR2 SNEGSKA, per germline (reference sequence). Unmatched junction bases numbered 5, after V lost 3 bases and J lost 3 bases. CDR3 DNA sequence: TGCAGTGCTAGCACGACTAGCGGGGGGGGTACAGATACGCAGTATTTT. Translated, it gives CSASTTSGGGTDTQYF.

This clonotype was seen many times. The chain couples TRBV2 to TRBJ1-2; maybe TRBD1 (6 bases). In germline, CDR1 is SNHLY, CDR2 FYNNEI. With 3 bases removed from V and 4 bases from J, the gap between germline ends came to 15 bases. This CDR3 contains 15 residues. CDR3 sequence: CASSESGQMIYGYTF. The DNA of the CDR3 is TGTGCCAGCAGTGAGTCCGGACAGATGATCTATGGCTACACCTTC.

J is TRBJ2-1 and V is TRBV20-1, with 10 bases identical to TRBD2. Germline CDR1 and CDR2: DFQATT and SNEGSKA (reference sequence). The CDR3 runs 13 residues. Unmatched junction bases numbered 2, after V lost 5 bases and J lost 4 bases. This CDR3 is CSAGLAVYNEQFF. CDR3 coding DNA: TGCAGTGCTGGACTAGCGGTATACAATGAGCAGTTCTTC.

This rearrangement joins TRBV7-9 to TRBJ1-1; D not certain. V lost 2 bases and J lost 2, with 9 bases in between. This CDR3 comprises 14 residues. Germline V gene data show CDR1 as SEHNR and CDR2 as FQNEAQ (reference sequence). CDR3 in amino acids: CASSLFWRNTEAFF. The CDR3 DNA sequence: TGTGCCAGCAGCTTATTCTGGCGTAACACTGAAGCTTTCTTT.

This clonotype showed up many times. The chain is built from TRBV6-6 and TRBJ2-7, with TRBD1 identical over 7 bases. The CDR3 sequence is 13 residues long. The germline gives CDR1 MNHNY, CDR2 SVGAGI (reference sequence). Trimming removed 6 bases from V and 6 bases from J; junction bases left unmatched: 8. CDR3 sequence reads: CASSHKGASEQYF. DNA of the CDR3: TGTGCCAGCAGCCACAAGGGGGCGAGCGAGCAGTACTTC.

The V and J genes are TRBV5-6 and TRBJ2-7; no clear D gene. This CDR3 comprises 14 residues. CDR1 and CDR2 (germline): SGHDT, YYEEEE. Trimming removed 1 base at V and 6 bases at J, with 14 bases between. The CDR3 region has the DNA TGTGCCAGCAGCTTGTTTCTCGGTGGTTTCGAGCAGTACTTC. Translating gives CASSLFLGGFEQYF. The full variable domain, completed using reference TRBV5-6 and TRBJ2-7, is DAGVTQSPTHLIKTRGQQVTLRCSPKSGHDTVSWYQQALGQGPQFIFQYYEEEERQRGNFPDRFSGHQFPNYSSELNVNALLLGDSALYLCASSLFLGGFEQYFGPGTRLTVT.

A note on this clonotype: Given a much more abundant clone one base away, this may be a read error. The chain recombines TRBV7-3 with TRBJ1-2; TRBD1 agrees at 10 bases. From germline, CDR1 is SGHTA and CDR2 FQGTGA. The junction had 10 bases not matched to a gene; V was cut back by 0 bases and J by 0 bases. CDR3 size: 19 residues. The CDR3 nucleotides are TGTGCCAGCAGCTTAACTGGGACAGGGGACAGCGGGTCTAACTATGGCTACACCTTC. Protein sequence: CASSLTGTGDSGSNYGYTF.

The chain links TRBV30 to TRBJ2-2, with a tentative D call TRBD2 (5 bases). This CDR3 has 11 amino acids. Trimming took 7 bases from V and 7 from J, leaving 10 bases between them. From germline, CDR1 is GTSNPN and CDR2 SVGIG (reference sequence). The CDR3 DNA follows: TGTGCCTCTGGCGGAGGCGGGGAGCTGTTTTTT. Its protein is CASGGGGELFF.

Ten or more counts support this clonotype. The rearrangement uses TRBV7-3 and TRBJ2-5; D may match TRBD1 or TRBD2 (5 bases each). The V gene lost 5 bases and the J gene lost 4 bases, with 11 bases spanning the gap. Germline V gene sequence: CDR1 SGHTA, CDR2 FQGTGA. The length of the CDR3 is 13 residues. The CDR3 loop reads CASSPGPRETQYF. The CDR3 nucleotides are TGTGCCAGCAGCCCGGGACCGCGAGAGACCCAGTACTTC.

This clonotype was seen a few times. This chain joins TRBV6-1 and TRBJ2-7; 8 bases match TRBD1. Germline V gene lookup returns CDR1 MNHNS and CDR2 SASEGT. The V and J ends lost 8 bases and 1 base, in that order; junction bases with no gene match: 4. The CDR3 is made up of 13 amino acids. This CDR3 reads CASSQGASYEQYF. CDR3 DNA sequence: TGTGCCAGCTCGCAGGGGGCTTCCTACGAGCAGTACTTC.

The chain is built from TRBV24-1 and TRBJ2-2; the D gene is possibly TRBD2 (7 bases). CDR3 length: 14 amino acids. Germline loops: CDR1 KGHDR, CDR2 SFDVKD. V lost 11 bases and J lost 5, with 17 bases in between. CDR3 sequence: CASIWGGATGELFF. The CDR3 DNA is TGTGCCAGCATTTGGGGGGGGGCAACCGGGGAGCTGTTTTTT.

In its sample, this clonotype was seen a few times. V gene TRBV5-4 combines with J gene TRBJ1-2; D might be TRBD1 (5 bases). Germline V lookup: CDR1 SGHNT, CDR2 YYREEE (reference sequence). Deletions cut 5 bases from V and 5 bases from J, with 10 bases between. The CDR3 runs to 12 residues. CDR3 sequence reads: CASSRAGYGYTF. CDR3 nucleotides: TGTGCCAGCAGTAGGGCAGGGTATGGCTACACCTTC. The full variable domain, rest sourced from reference TRBV5-4 and TRBJ1-2, is ETGVTQSPTHLIKTRGQQVTLRCSSQSGHNTVSWYQQALGQGPQFIFQYYREEENGRGNFPPRFSGLQFPNYSSELNVNALELDDSALYLCASSRAGYGYTFGSGTRLTVV.

This clonotype has a count of ten or more. This chain connects TRBV29-1 to TRBJ2-3; 13 bases fit TRBD2. The CDR3 is 16 amino acids. Looked up from germline, CDR1 is SQVTM and CDR2 is ANQGSEA. Germline trimming cut 5 bases from V and 0 bases from J; bases unmatched to any gene: 5. CDR3 in DNA: TGCAGCGTTATGGGGACTAGCGGGACTAGCACAGATACGCAGTATTTT. Amino acid sequence: CSVMGTSGTSTDTQYF.

With regard to this clonotype: Given a much more abundant clone one base away, this may be a read error. The chain carries TRBV2 and TRBJ2-1, with 8 bases that match TRBD1. The CDR3 is made up of 15 amino acids. Germline V CDR1 and CDR2: SNHLY, FYNNEI. V gave up 6 bases and J gave up 2 bases; unmatched junction bases: 6. CDR3 in DNA: TGTGCCAGCAGATACCGACAGGGGACCTACAATGAGCAGTTCTTC. It encodes CASRYRQGTYNEQFF.

In its sample, this clonotype was seen many times. The chain is built from TRBV4-3 and TRBJ2-7, with a possible D match to TRBD1 (5 bases). Germline-derived CDR1 and CDR2 are LGHNA and YSLEER. CDR3 length: 14 amino acids. The V and J ends lost 1 base and 6 bases respectively, with 13 bases between them. The CDR3 protein is CASSQGRQGGEQYF. The CDR3 coding sequence is TGCGCCAGCAGCCAAGGTCGCCAGGGCGGCGAGCAGTACTTC.

A word on this clonotype: At one boundary the junction diverges from the germline segment, which might be a read error. This chain uses TRBV25-1 with TRBJ1-2; tentative D call: TRBD1 (5 bases). This CDR3 comprises 13 residues. Germline V lookup: CDR1 MGHDK, CDR2 SYGVNS. Here the CDR3 reads CASSRGRGYGYIF. The DNA for the CDR3 is TGTGCCAGCAGCCGGGGGAGAGGCTATGGCTACATCTTC.

This clonotype was detected a few times. This chain uses TRBV3-1 with TRBJ1-5; D not resolved. V dropped 0 bases and J dropped 9 bases, with 9 bases sitting between them. Germline CDR1 LGHDT, CDR2 YNNKEL (reference sequence). The CDR3 covers 13 residues. As DNA, the CDR3 is TGTGCCAGCAGCCAAGACGGTGTGCGGCCCCAGCATTTT. Its protein is CASSQDGVRPQHF.

The J gene is TRBJ1-2, the V gene TRBV24-1, with 7 nucleotides matching TRBD1. The CDR3 consists of 14 residues. The V segment lost 4 bases and the J segment 3 bases; nucleotides outside the gene matches: 4. Germline CDR1 is KGHDR and CDR2 is SFDVKD. Written as DNA, the CDR3 is TGTGCCACCAGTGACGTTGGGACAGACTATGGCTACACCTTC. Translation: CATSDVGTDYGYTF.

This clonotype appeared many times. The chain links TRBV2 to TRBJ1-5; D unclear. In germline, CDR1 is SNHLY, CDR2 FYNNEI. This CDR3 comprises 13 residues. V was clipped by 6 bases and J by 7 bases, with 13 bases between them. CDR3 protein: CASRPQWRQPQHF. The DNA of the CDR3 is TGTGCCAGCAGACCCCAATGGAGGCAGCCCCAGCATTTT.

The V and J genes are TRBV4-3 and TRBJ1-3; tentative D call: TRBD1 (5 bases). The CDR3 spans 15 residues. Germline V gene data show CDR1 as LGHNA and CDR2 as YSLEER. Trimming stripped 0 bases from V and 8 bases from J, with 14 bases between. The CDR3 is CASSQDEAGRYTIYF. CDR3 sequence (DNA): TGCGCCAGCAGCCAAGATGAGGCAGGGAGATACACCATATATTTT.

This clonotype was found many times. The J gene is TRBJ1-1, the V gene TRBV29-1; 8 nucleotides line up with TRBD1. Germline V gene data show CDR1 as SQVTM and CDR2 as ANQGSEA. There are 13 residues in the CDR3. The V and J ends lost 6 bases and 8 bases, in that order; junction bases with no gene match: 11. CDR3 DNA sequence: TGCAGCGTAATACCCATGGACAGGGAAGAAGCTTTCTTT. The encoded protein is CSVIPMDREEAFF.

In its sample, this clonotype was seen a few times. The chain carries TRBV15 and TRBJ1-6, with D unresolved. Germline V gene data show CDR1 as LNHNV and CDR2 as YYDKDF (reference sequence). This CDR3 comprises 12 residues. V lost 3 bases and J 10 bases, leaving 7 bases between the germline ends. In DNA, the CDR3 is TGTGCCACCAGCAGGGAACACTCACCCCTCCACTTT. This sequence encodes CATSREHSPLHF.

As regards this clonotype: A single base separates this from a much larger clone, so it may be a read error. The V and J genes are TRBV19 and TRBJ2-3, with 7 bases matching TRBD2. Losses at the gene ends were 8 bases for V and 8 bases for J; bases not matched to a gene: 16. The CDR3 sequence is 15 residues long. Per germline, CDR1 LNHDA and CDR2 SQIVND (reference sequence). DNA for the CDR3: TGTGCCAGTTCGGGCCGGCGGGAGTTCTCAGGTACGCAGTATTTT. This encodes CASSGRREFSGTQYF.

The J gene is TRBJ2-1, the V gene TRBV9; 9 bases fit TRBD1. This CDR3 is built from 14 residues. J lost 7 bases, V lost 3 bases, and 5 bases had no gene match. Germline V CDR1 and CDR2: SGDLS, YYNGEE. The CDR3, as DNA: TGTGCCAGCAGCGCTCGGACAGGGGTAAATGAGCAGTTCTTC. Translating gives CASSARTGVNEQFF.